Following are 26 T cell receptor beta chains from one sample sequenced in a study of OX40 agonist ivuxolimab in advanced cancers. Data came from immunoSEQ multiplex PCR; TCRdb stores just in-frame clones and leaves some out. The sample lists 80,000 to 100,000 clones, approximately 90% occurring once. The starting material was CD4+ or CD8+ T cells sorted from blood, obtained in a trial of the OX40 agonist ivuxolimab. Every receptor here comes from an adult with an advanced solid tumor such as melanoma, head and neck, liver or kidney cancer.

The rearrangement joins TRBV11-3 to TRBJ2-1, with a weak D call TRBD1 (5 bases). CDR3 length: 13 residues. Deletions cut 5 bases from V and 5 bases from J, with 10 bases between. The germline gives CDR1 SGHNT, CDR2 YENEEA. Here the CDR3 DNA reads TGTGCCAGCAGCCTGGGGCAAAACAATGAGCAGTTCTTC. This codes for CASSLGQNNEQFF.

The CDR3 sequence is CASSLEGGRKGEQYF. DNA for the CDR3: TGCGCCAGCAGCTTGGAAGGCGGGAGAAAGGGCGAGCAGTACTTC. The chain joins TRBV5-1 to TRBJ2-7, with 7 bases that match TRBD2. The ends lost 0 bases at V and 6 bases at J; junction bases unmatched: 9. Germline loops: CDR1 SGHRS, CDR2 YFSETQ. The CDR3 contains 15 residues.

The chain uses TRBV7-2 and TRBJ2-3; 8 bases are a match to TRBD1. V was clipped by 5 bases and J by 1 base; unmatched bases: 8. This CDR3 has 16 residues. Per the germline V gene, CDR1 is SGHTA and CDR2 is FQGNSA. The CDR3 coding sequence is TGTGCCAGCAGCCGAACGACAGGGGCCGGCACAGATACGCAGTATTTT. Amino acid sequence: CASSRTTGAGTDTQYF.

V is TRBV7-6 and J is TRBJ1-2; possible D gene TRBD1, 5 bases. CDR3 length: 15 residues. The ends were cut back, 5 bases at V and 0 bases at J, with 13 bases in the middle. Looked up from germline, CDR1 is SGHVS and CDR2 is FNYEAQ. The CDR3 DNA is TGTGCCAGCAGCGAAGGGACCGCTGCTAACTATGGCTACACCTTC. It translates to CASSEGTAANYGYTF.

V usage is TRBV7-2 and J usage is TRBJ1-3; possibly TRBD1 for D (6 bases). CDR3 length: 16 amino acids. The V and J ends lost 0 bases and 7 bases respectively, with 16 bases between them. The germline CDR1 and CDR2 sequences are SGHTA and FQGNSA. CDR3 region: CASSLAQSGQGNTIYF. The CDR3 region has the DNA TGTGCCAGCAGCTTAGCGCAATCCGGGCAGGGGAACACCATATATTTT.

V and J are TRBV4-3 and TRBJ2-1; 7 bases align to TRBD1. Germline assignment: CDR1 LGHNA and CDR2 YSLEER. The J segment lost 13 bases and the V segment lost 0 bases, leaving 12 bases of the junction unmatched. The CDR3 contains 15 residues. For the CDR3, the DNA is TGCGCCAGCAGCCAAGAGAAACAGGGGACGTCGGGACAGTTCTTC. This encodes CASSQEKQGTSGQFF.

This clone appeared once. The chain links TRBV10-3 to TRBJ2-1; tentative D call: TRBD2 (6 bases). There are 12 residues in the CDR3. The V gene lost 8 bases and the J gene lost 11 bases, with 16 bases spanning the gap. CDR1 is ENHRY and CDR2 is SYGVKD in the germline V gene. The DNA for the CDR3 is TGTGCCATCGGGAGGACGGAAACTAAGCAGTTCTTC. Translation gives CAIGRTETKQFF.

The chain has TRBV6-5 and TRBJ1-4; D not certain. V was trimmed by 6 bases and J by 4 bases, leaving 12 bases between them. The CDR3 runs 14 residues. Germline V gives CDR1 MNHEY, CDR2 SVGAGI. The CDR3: CASRRQTLNEKLFF. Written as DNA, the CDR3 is TGTGCCAGCAGACGCCAGACGCTTAATGAAAAACTGTTTTTT.

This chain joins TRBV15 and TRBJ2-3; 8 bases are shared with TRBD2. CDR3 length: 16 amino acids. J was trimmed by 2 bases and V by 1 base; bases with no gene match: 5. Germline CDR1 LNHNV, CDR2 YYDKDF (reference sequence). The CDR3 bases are TGTGCCACCAGCAGAGTAAGCGGGAGAGCCACAGATACGCAGTATTTT. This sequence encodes CATSRVSGRATDTQYF.

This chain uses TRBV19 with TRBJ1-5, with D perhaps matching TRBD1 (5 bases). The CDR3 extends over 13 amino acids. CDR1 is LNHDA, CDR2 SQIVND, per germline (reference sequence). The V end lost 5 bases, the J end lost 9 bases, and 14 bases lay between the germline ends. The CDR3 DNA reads TGTGCCAGTAGTCTGGACAATCTCTGGCCCCAGCATTTT. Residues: CASSLDNLWPQHF.

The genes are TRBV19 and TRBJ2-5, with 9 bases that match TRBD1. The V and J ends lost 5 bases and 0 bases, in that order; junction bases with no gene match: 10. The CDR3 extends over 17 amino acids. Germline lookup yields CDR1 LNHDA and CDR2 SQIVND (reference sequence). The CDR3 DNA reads TGTGCCAGTAGTGGTAAACGGACAGGGGTTTACCAAGAGACCCAGTACTTC. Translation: CASSGKRTGVYQETQYF.

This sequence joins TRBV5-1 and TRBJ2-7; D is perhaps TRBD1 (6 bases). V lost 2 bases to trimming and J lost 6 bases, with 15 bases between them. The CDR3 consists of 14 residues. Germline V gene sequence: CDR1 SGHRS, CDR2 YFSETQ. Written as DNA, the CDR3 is TGCGCCAGCAGCTTCTCCGGGACAATGAGCGAGCAGTACTTC. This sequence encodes CASSFSGTMSEQYF. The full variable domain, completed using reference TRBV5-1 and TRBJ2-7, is KAGVTQTPRYLIKTRGQQVTLSCSPISGHRSVSWYQQTPGQGLQFLFEYFSETQRNKGNFPGRFSGRQFSNSRSEMNVSTLELGDSALYLCASSFSGTMSEQYFGPGTRLTVT.

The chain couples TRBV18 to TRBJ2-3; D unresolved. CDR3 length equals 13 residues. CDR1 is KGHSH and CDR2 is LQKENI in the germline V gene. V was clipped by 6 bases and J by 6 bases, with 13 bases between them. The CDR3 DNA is TGTGCCAGCTCTGGGAATCTGGGGGATACGCAGTATTTT. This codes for CASSGNLGDTQYF.

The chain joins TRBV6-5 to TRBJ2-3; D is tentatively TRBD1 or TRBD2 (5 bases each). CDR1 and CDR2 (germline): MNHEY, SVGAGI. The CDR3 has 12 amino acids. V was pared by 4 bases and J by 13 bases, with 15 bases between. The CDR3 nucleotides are TGTGCCAGCAGTTCAATCGGGACGAGCGAGTATTTT. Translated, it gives CASSSIGTSEYF.

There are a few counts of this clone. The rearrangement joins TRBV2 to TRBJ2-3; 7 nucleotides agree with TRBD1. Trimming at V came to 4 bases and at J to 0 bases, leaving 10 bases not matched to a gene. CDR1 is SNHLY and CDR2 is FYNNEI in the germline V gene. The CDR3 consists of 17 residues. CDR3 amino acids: CASSGHPGQSSTDTQYF. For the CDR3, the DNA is TGTGCCAGCAGTGGGCATCCGGGACAGAGTAGCACAGATACGCAGTATTTT.

CDR3 nucleotides: TGTGCCAGTAGTTCACAGGGTCGGGAGACCCAGTACTTC. It translates to CASSSQGRETQYF. The genes are TRBV19 and TRBJ2-5; D is perhaps TRBD1 (6 bases). The ends were cut back, 5 bases at V and 5 bases at J, with 12 bases in the middle. This CDR3 is 13 amino acids long. CDR1 LNHDA and CDR2 SQIVND come from the germline V gene (reference sequence).

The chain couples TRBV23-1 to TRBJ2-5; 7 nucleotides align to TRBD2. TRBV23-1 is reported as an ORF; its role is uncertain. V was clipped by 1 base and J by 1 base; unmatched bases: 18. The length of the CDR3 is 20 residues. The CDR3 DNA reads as TGCGCCAGCAGTCAATTGCGGGGGTTTCGACTAGGAGGATCCCAAGAGACCCAGTACTTC. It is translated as CASSQLRGFRLGGSQETQYF.

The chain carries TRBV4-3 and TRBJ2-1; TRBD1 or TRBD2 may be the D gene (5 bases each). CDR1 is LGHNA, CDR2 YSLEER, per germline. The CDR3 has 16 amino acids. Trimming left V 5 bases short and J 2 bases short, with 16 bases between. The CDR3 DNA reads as TGCGCCAGCAGCGTAGTTGGGGGAGCAGCCTACAATGAGCAGTTCTTC. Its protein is CASSVVGGAAYNEQFF.

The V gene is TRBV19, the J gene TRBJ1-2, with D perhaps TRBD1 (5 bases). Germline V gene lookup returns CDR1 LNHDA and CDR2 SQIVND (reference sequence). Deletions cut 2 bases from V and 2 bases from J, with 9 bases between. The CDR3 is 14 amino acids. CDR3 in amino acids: CASSIQGRNYGYTF. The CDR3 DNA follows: TGTGCCAGTAGTATACAGGGAAGAAACTATGGCTACACCTTC.

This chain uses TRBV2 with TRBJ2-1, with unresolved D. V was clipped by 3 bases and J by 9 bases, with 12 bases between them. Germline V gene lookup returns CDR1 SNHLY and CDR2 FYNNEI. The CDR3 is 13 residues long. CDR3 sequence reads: CASSENVESEQFF. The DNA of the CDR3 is TGTGCCAGCAGTGAGAACGTAGAGTCTGAGCAGTTCTTC.

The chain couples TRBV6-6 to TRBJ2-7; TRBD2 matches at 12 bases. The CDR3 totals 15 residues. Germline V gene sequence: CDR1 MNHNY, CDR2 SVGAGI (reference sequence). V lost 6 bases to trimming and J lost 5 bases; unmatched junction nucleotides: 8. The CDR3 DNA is TGTGCCAGCAGCCGAACTAGCGGGAGGCCCGACGAGCAGTACTTC. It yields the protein CASSRTSGRPDEQYF.

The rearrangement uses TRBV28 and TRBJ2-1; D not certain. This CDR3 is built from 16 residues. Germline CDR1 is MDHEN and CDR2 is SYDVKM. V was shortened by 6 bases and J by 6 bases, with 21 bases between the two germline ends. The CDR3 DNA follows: TGTGCCAGCAGACCCCGAACTATCCCGGCGTCCAATGAGCAGTTCTTC. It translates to CASRPRTIPASNEQFF.

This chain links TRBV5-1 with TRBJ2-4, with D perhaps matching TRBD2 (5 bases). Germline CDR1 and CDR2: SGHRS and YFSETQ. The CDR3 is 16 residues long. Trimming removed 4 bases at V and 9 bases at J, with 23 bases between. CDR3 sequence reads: CASSPGLLEFSSIQYF. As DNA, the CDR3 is TGCGCCAGCAGCCCGGGATTACTAGAGTTTTCCAGCATTCAGTACTTC.

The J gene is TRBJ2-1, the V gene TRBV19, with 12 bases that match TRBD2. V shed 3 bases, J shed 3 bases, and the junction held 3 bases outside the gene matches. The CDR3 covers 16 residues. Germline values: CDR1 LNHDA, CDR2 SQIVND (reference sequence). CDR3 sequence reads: CASSIGLAGYYNEQFF. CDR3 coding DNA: TGTGCCAGTAGTATCGGACTAGCGGGATACTACAATGAGCAGTTCTTC.

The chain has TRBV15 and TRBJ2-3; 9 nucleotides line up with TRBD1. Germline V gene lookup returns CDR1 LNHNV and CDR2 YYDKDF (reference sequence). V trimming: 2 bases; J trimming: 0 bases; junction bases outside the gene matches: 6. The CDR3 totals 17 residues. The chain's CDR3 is CATSRSGTGSSTDTQYF. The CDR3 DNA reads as TGTGCCACCAGCAGATCCGGGACAGGGTCCAGCACAGATACGCAGTATTTT. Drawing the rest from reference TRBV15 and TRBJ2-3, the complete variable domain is DAMVIQNPRYQVTQFGKPVTLSCSQTLNHNVMYWYQQKSSQAPKLLFHYYDKDFNNEADTPDNFQSRRPNTSFCFLDIRSPGLGDTAMYLCATSRSGTGSSTDTQYFGPGTRLTVL.

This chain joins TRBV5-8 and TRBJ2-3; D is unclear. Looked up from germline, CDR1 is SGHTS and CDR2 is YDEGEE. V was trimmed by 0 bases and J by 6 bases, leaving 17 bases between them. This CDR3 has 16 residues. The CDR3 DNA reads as TGTGCCAGCAGCTTGGCCAGAACGGATTCTAAGGATACGCAGTATTTT. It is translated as CASSLARTDSKDTQYF. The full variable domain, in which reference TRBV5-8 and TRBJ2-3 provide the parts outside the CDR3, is EAGVTQSPTHLIKTRGQQATLRCSPISGHTSVYWYQQALGLGLQFLLWYDEGEERNRGNFPPRFSGRQFPNYSSELNVNALELEDSALYLCASSLARTDSKDTQYFGPGTRLTVL.